This TCR beta chain was found in a study of T cell responses to AZD1222 COVID-19 vaccine. Study-wide points: Unmutated variant regions reportedly attract nearly half of all spike-specific TCRs. Just 5 or 6 AZD1222 recipients tested seropositive at baseline.

Sequencing was performed with immunoSEQ multiplex PCR; in TCRdb, only in-frame clones are kept and a portion is missing. Among 150,000 or so clones, 70% to 90% were seen once, and the ten largest hold approximately 3%. V shed 3 bases and J shed 2 bases, with 11 bases lying between them. The CDR3 length is 14 residues. Per germline, CDR1 MDHEN and CDR2 SYDVKM. Worth noting for this clone: The antigen is not known.

The material was peripheral blood, obtained on day 0 of AZD1222 vaccination. V is TRBV28 and J is TRBJ2-7, with D tentatively TRBD1 or TRBD2 (6 bases each). This clonotype was obtained from an adult in good health. The CDR3 region is CASSLGGRAYEQYF. In DNA, the CDR3 is TGTGCCAGCAGTTTGGGGGGCAGGGCCTACGAGCAGTACTTC.